The clone carrying this T cell receptor beta chain was seen only once. Antigen: not known. The sample belongs to a study of vaccination and CD4 T cells after COVID-19. Regarding treatment: approximately 10-day PBMC culture with coronavirus spike peptide pools or control peptides (ViraFEST assay). V dropped 4 bases and J dropped 6 bases, with 15 bases sitting between them. The germline V gene encodes CDR1 LNHDA and CDR2 SQIVND (reference sequence). CDR3 size: 14 residues. The study sequenced cultured CD4+ T cell DNA using the Oncomine TCR Beta short-read assay. TCRdb called the PCR reads again in MiXCR, with one record for every CDR3 protein. The profile covers roughly 15,000 distinct CDR3 sequences, with about 55% appearing a single time and about 7.2% taken by the ten largest.

This TCR derives from a human donor who had recovered from COVID-19. Sequenced material: CD4+ T cells from blood, cultured in vitro. The chain couples TRBV19 to TRBJ2-5, with a possible D match to TRBD1 (6 bases). The CDR3 DNA reads TGTGCCAGTAGTACACTACAGGGTTTGAAGACCCAGTACTTC. Amino acid sequence: CASSTLQGLKTQYF.